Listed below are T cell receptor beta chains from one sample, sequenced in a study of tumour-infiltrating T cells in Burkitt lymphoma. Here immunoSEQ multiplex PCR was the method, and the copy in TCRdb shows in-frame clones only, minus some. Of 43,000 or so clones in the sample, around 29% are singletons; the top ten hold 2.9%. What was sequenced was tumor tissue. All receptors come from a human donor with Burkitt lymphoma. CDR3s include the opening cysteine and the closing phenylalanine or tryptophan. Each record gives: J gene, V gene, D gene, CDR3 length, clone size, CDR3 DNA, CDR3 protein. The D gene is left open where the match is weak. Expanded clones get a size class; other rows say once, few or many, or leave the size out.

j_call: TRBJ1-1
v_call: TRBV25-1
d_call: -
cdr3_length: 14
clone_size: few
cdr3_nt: TGTGCCAGCAGGGGAGGAGGGCGAGGGACTGAAGCTTTCTTT
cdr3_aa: CASRGGGRGTEAFF

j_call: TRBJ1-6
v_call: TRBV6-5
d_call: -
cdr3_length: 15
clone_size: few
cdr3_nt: TGTGCCAGCAGTTACCTCACAGTATCTAATTCACCCCTCCACTTT
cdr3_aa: CASSYLTVSNSPLHF

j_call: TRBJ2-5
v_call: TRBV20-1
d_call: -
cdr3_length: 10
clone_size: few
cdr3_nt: TGCGGGGCCAGACAAGAGACCCAGTACTTC
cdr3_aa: CGARQETQYF

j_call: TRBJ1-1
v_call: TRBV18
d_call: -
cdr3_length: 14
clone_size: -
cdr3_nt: TGTGCCAGCTCAGAATACAGGGAGTCCGCTGAAGCTTTCTTT
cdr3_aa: CASSEYRESAEAFF

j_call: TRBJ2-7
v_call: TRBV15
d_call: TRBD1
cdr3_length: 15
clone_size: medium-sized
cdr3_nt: TGTGCCACCAGCAGTAGGACAGGTGCAAACTACGAGCAGTACTTC
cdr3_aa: CATSSRTGANYEQYF

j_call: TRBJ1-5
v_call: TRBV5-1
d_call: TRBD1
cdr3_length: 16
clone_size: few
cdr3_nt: TGCGCCAGCAGCCCAAACCCGACAGGGTTGGGTCAGCCCCAGCATTTT
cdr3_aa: CASSPNPTGLGQPQHF

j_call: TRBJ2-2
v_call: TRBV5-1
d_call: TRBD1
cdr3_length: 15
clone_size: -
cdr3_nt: TGCGCCAGCAGCCCAACAGGGGCGAACACCGGGGAGCTGTTTTTT
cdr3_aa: CASSPTGANTGELFF

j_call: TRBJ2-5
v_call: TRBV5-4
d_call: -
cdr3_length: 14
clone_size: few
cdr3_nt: TGTGCCAGCAGCTTGGACGCGGGACAGCACCTCTCTTACTTC
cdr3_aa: CASSLDAGQHLSYF

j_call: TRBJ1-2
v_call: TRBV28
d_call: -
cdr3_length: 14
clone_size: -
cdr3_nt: TGTGCCAGCAGTCCCCACGGAGAGGGCTATGGCTACACCTTC
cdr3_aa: CASSPHGEGYGYTF

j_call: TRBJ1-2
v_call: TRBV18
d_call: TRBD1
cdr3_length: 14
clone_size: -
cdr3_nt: TGTGCCTCCGATGCGGGACAGGCTAACTATGGCTACACCTTC
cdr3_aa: CASDAGQANYGYTF

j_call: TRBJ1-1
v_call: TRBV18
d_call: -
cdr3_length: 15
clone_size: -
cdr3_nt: TGTGCCAGCTCACTAAAGGGGGGGTTGAACACTGAAGCTTTCTTT
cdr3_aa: CASSLKGGLNTEAFF

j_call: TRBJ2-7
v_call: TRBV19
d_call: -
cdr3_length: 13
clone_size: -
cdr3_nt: TGTGCCAGTAGTCCGGGGGCCTCCAACGAGCAGTACTTC
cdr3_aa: CASSPGASNEQYF

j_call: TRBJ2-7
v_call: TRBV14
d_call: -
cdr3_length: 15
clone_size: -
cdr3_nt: TGTGCCAGCAGCCAGCGGGGGCTTCCCACCTACGAGCAGTACTTC
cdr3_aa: CASSQRGLPTYEQYF

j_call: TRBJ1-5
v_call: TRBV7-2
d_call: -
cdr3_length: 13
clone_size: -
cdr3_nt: TGTGCCAGCAGCTTAGGACTCTATCAGCCCCAGCATTTT
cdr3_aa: CASSLGLYQPQHF

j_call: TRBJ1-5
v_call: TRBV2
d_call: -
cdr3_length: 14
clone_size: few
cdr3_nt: TGTGCCAGCAGTGACTCCACTAGCAATCAGCCCCAGCATTTT
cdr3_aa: CASSDSTSNQPQHF

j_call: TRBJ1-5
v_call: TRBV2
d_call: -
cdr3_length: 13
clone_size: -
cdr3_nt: TGTGCCAGCAGTGAGGAAGAAAATCAGCCCCAGCATTTT
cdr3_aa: CASSEEENQPQHF

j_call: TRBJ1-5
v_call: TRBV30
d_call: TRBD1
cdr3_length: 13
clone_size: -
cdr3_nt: TGTGCCTGGAGTGGGACAGGGGGCCAGCCCCAGCATTTT
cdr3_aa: CAWSGTGGQPQHF

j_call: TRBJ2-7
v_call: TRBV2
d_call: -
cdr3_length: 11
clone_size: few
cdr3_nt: TGTGCCACGGACAGGGAGGGCGAGCAGTACTTC
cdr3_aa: CATDREGEQYF

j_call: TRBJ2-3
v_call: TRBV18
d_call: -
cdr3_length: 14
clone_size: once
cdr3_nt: TGTGCCAGCTCACCACCGGCCAGCCCAGATACGCAGTATTTT
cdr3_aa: CASSPPASPDTQYF

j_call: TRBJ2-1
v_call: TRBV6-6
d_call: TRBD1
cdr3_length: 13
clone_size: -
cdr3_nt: TGTGCCAGCGACAGGGGGTCTCCCAATGAGCAGTTCTTC
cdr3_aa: CASDRGSPNEQFF

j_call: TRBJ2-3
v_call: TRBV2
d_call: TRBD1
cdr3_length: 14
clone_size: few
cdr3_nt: TGTGCCAGCAGTGCTACAGGGGGCACAGATACGCAGTATTTT
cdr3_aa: CASSATGGTDTQYF

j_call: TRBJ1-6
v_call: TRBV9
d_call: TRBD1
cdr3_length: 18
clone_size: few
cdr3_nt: TGTGCCAGCAGCGTAGTTCCTGGGGACAGCTCCTATAATTCACCCCTCCACTTT
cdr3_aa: CASSVVPGDSSYNSPLHF

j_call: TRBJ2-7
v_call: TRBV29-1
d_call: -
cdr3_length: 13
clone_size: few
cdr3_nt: TGCAGCGTTCAGGTTCGAGGGATTTACGGGCAGTACTTC
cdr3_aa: CSVQVRGIYGQYF

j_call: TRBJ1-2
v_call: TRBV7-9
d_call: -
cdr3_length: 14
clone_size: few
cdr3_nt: TGTGCCAGCAGCTTATCGGACCGTAACTATGGCTACACCTTC
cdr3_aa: CASSLSDRNYGYTF

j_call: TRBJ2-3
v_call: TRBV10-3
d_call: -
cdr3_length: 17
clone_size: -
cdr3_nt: TGTGCCATCAGTGAGTCGAAGGCTAGCAGGGCCACAGATACGCAGTATTTT
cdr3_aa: CAISESKASRATDTQYF

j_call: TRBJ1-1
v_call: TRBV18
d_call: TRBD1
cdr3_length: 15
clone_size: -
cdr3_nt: TGTGCCAGCTCACCACCGGGAAGACAGGGTGCTGAAGCTTTCTTT
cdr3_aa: CASSPPGRQGAEAFF

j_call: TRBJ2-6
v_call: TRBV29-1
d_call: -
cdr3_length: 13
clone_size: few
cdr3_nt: TGCAGCGTGTACAGGACTGGGGCCAACGTCCTGACTTTC
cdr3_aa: CSVYRTGANVLTF

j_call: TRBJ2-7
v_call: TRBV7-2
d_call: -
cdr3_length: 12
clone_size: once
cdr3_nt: TGTGCCAGCAGCCGGTCCTCCTACGAGCAGTACTTC
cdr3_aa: CASSRSSYEQYF

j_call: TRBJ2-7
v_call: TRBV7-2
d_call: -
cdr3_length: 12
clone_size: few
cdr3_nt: TGTGCCAGCAGCTTAGACGCTCGGGAGCAGTACTTC
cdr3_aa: CASSLDAREQYF

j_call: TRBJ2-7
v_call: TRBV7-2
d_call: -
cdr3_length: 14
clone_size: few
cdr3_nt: TGTGCCAGCAGCCCGAGGGGACTCGTCTACGAGCAGTACTTC
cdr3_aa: CASSPRGLVYEQYF

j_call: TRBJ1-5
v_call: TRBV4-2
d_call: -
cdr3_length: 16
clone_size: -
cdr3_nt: TGTGCCAGCAGCCAAGATAAACAGGGCCGGCATCAGCCCCAGCATTTT
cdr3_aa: CASSQDKQGRHQPQHF